Listed below are T cell receptor beta chains from one sample, sequenced in a study of metastatic and nonmetastatic thyroid tumors. Via MiXCR, TCRdb re-called the PCR reads. This table holds 40,000 to 50,000 clones, about 4.3% found once. Sequenced sample: blood. All receptors derive from a female donor with papillary thyroid cancer or a benign thyroid nodule (not recorded which). Some clones in this sample may be carry-over from other donors' samples. Both conserved end residues are part of each CDR3. The order of the fields is CDR3 protein, CDR3 DNA, J gene, clone size, V gene, D gene. D genes are given only for firm matches. A clone size is listed for some rows: how often the clone was seen (once, few, many), or a class if it is expanded.

CDR3aa: CASSQLRQGDGYTF
CDR3nt: TGTGCCAGCAGCCAACTGAGACAGGGAGATGGCTACACCTTC
j_gene: TRBJ1-2
abundance: .
v_gene: TRBV3-1
d_gene: TRBD1

CDR3aa: CASSTYGAHFWYF
CDR3nt: TGTGCCAGCAGCACGTATGGGGCTCACTTTTGGTACTTC
j_gene: TRBJ2-7
abundance: once
v_gene: TRBV7-2
d_gene: .

CDR3aa: CAWSEGAGNQPQHF
CDR3nt: TGTGCCTGGAGTGAGGGGGCAGGTAATCAGCCCCAGCATTTT
j_gene: TRBJ1-5
abundance: many
v_gene: TRBV30
d_gene: TRBD1

CDR3aa: CSAISLGEQYF
CDR3nt: TGCAGTGCTATCAGTTTGGGGGAGCAGTACTTC
j_gene: TRBJ2-7
abundance: many
v_gene: TRBV20-1
d_gene: .

CDR3aa: CASSPSVGGTQYF
CDR3nt: TGTGCCAGTAGTCCCAGCGTGGGGGGTACGCAGTATTTT
j_gene: TRBJ2-3
abundance: many
v_gene: TRBV19
d_gene: .

CDR3aa: CASSLARVNVLTF
CDR3nt: TGTGCCAGCAGCTTAGCCAGGGTCAACGTCCTGACTTTC
j_gene: TRBJ2-6
abundance: .
v_gene: TRBV7-9
d_gene: .

CDR3aa: CASSFAPGQGHGYGYTF
CDR3nt: TGTGCCAGCAGTTTCGCGCCGGGACAGGGGCACGGCTATGGCTACACCTTC
j_gene: TRBJ1-2
abundance: many
v_gene: TRBV28
d_gene: TRBD1

CDR3aa: CAWTQDSLDQPQHF
CDR3nt: TGTGCCTGGACCCAGGATTCGTTAGATCAGCCCCAGCATTTT
j_gene: TRBJ1-5
abundance: many
v_gene: TRBV30
d_gene: .

CDR3aa: CASKPGFQETQYF
CDR3nt: TGTGCCAGCAAACCGGGATTCCAAGAGACCCAGTACTTC
j_gene: TRBJ2-5
abundance: many
v_gene: TRBV6-1
d_gene: .

CDR3aa: CASSDQGARPQHF
CDR3nt: TGCGCCAGCAGTGATCAGGGGGCGAGGCCCCAGCATTTT
j_gene: TRBJ1-5
abundance: many
v_gene: TRBV10-2
d_gene: TRBD1

CDR3aa: CAIDTVGGYTF
CDR3nt: TGTGCCATAGACACGGTTGGGGGCTACACCTTC
j_gene: TRBJ1-2
abundance: few
v_gene: TRBV6-2/TRBV6-3
d_gene: .

CDR3aa: CASRKRRQRGDQPQHF
CDR3nt: TGTGCCAGTCGCAAACGGAGACAGCGGGGGGATCAGCCCCAGCATTTT
j_gene: TRBJ1-5
abundance: many
v_gene: TRBV19
d_gene: .

CDR3aa: CASSLGLGGYEQYF
CDR3nt: TGCGCCAGCAGCCTAGGCCTGGGGGGCTACGAGCAGTACTTC
j_gene: TRBJ2-7
abundance: many
v_gene: TRBV5-1
d_gene: .

CDR3aa: CASRDTSGSGNEQFF
CDR3nt: TGTGCCAGCAGAGACACTAGCGGGAGTGGTAATGAGCAGTTCTTC
j_gene: TRBJ2-1
abundance: many
v_gene: TRBV2
d_gene: TRBD2

CDR3aa: CASSLARTGTGSREAFF
CDR3nt: TGTGCCAGCAGCTTAGCGCGAACCGGGACAGGGTCCCGTGAAGCTTTCTTT
j_gene: TRBJ1-1
abundance: many
v_gene: TRBV7-6
d_gene: TRBD1

CDR3aa: CASSPQTGQTYYGYTF
CDR3nt: TGTGCCAGCAGCCCACAAACGGGACAGACCTACTATGGCTACACCTTC
j_gene: TRBJ1-2
abundance: many
v_gene: TRBV7-9
d_gene: TRBD1

CDR3aa: CASMLWFRYEQYF
CDR3nt: TGCGCCAGCATGCTATGGTTTCGGTACGAGCAGTACTTC
j_gene: TRBJ2-7
abundance: .
v_gene: TRBV10-2
d_gene: .